These 22 T cell receptor beta chains were sequenced from one sample in a study of blood T cells in healthy people across ages. A sample-barcoded 5' primer and a J-beta primer mix were used in a second PCR of about 7 to 12 cycles. MiXCR, run by TCRdb on the 5' RACE reads, gives a single entry per CDR3 protein. The top ten clones hold roughly 34% of a sample with about 640,000 distinct CDR3 sequences, 58% of them seen once. Sequencing input: blood. The receptors stem from a man in his 60s in good health.

This chain connects TRBV21-1 to TRBJ2-2. TRBV21-1 is a recognized pseudogene. The CDR3 sequence is 13 residues long. This chain's CDR3 is CASSKESTGELFF. The CDR3 bases are TGTGCCAGCAGCAAGGAGAGCACCGGGGAGCTGTTTTTT.

The J gene is TRBJ2-7, the V gene TRBV7-8; TRBD1 matches 7 bases. Germline-derived CDR1 and CDR2 are SGHVS and FQNEAQ. V shed 4 bases and J 5 bases; nucleotides not matched to a gene: 11. The CDR3 has 15 residues. The CDR3 DNA sequence: TGTGCCAGCAGCTCACAGGGGACAGCAATTAACGAGCAGTACTTC. It specifies CASSSQGTAINEQYF.

This chain connects TRBV14 to TRBJ2-4; no definite D call. This CDR3 is built from 13 residues. Per germline, CDR1 SGHDN and CDR2 FVKESK. The V gene lost 0 bases and the J gene lost 13 bases, with 13 bases spanning the gap. CDR3 in DNA: TGTGCCAGCAGCCAAGATTTGGGCGGTGAGCAGTACTTC. Amino acids: CASSQDLGGEQYF.

This clonotype was seen only a few times. The J gene is TRBJ2-1, the V gene TRBV7-9; D gene uncertain. Trimming removed 1 base from V and 8 bases from J, with 6 bases in between. Germline lookup yields CDR1 SEHNR and CDR2 FQNEAQ (reference sequence). The CDR3 runs to 12 residues. The chain's CDR3 is CASSLDSDEQFF. CDR3 coding DNA: TGTGCCAGCAGCTTAGACAGCGATGAGCAGTTCTTC.

V is TRBV25-1 and J is TRBJ2-5; TRBD1 matches 10 bases. The CDR3 loop spans 14 amino acids. Unmatched junction bases numbered 5, after V lost 6 bases and J lost 4 bases. The V gene's germline CDR1 is MGHDK and CDR2 SYGVNS. For the CDR3, the DNA is TGTGCCAGCAGACCCCGGACAGGGGGAGAGACCCAGTACTTC. Translated, it gives CASRPRTGGETQYF.

The chain has TRBV7-2 and TRBJ2-1, with D maybe TRBD2 (7 bases). Trimming removed 4 bases at V and 4 bases at J, with 14 bases between. The V gene's germline CDR1 is SGHTA and CDR2 FQGNSA. The CDR3 spans 15 residues. DNA of the CDR3: TGTGCCAGCAGCTCGCTAGGGGGGGTTTACAATGAGCAGTTCTTC. Translated: CASSSLGGVYNEQFF.

This clonotype was seen a few times. The V call is TRBV9, the J call TRBJ2-1, with 8 bases identical to TRBD2. Trimming took 0 bases from V and 4 from J; bases not matched to a gene: 3. The CDR3 loop spans 15 amino acids. Germline V gene data show CDR1 as SGDLS and CDR2 as YYNGEE. CDR3 nucleotide sequence: TGTGCCAGCAGCGTAGGCGGGGGGCGGTACAATGAGCAGTTCTTC. It is translated as CASSVGGGRYNEQFF.

The V and J genes are TRBV20-1 and TRBJ2-7; D may be TRBD1 (6 bases). V lost 5 bases to trimming and J lost 3 bases, with 11 bases between them. There are 12 residues in the CDR3. Looked up from germline, CDR1 is DFQATT and CDR2 is SNEGSKA (reference sequence). The CDR3 loop is CSASDRNYEQYF. DNA for the CDR3: TGCAGTGCTTCGGACAGAAACTACGAGCAGTACTTC.

The CDR3 is CASWDRNYGYTF. The CDR3 DNA sequence: TGTGCCAGCTGGGACAGAAACTATGGCTACACCTTC. This chain joins TRBV7-9 and TRBJ1-2; 7 nucleotides agree with TRBD1. CDR1 and CDR2 from the germline V gene are SEHNR and FQNEAQ (reference sequence). CDR3 size: 12 residues. V shed 8 bases, J shed 2 bases, and the junction held 2 bases outside the gene matches.

In this sample, this clonotype turned up a few times. The CDR3 nucleotides read TGTGCCACCAGCAGAGATCGGGGGTCCTATGGCTACACCTTC. Its protein product is CATSRDRGSYGYTF. The chain uses TRBV15 and TRBJ1-2; maybe TRBD1 (5 bases). Trimming removed 0 bases from V and 4 bases from J, with 9 bases in between. The germline V gene has CDR1 LNHNV and CDR2 YYDKDF (reference sequence). The length of the CDR3 is 14 residues.

The chain recombines TRBV3-1 with TRBJ1-2; D is unresolved. Germline CDR1 and CDR2: LGHDT and YNNKEL (reference sequence). The CDR3 has 14 amino acids. V lost 3 bases, J lost 3 bases, and 11 bases lay in between. CDR3 nucleotides: TGTGCCAGCAGCCAGGCAGATACCGACTATGGCTACACCTTC. Amino acid sequence: CASSQADTDYGYTF.

The J gene is TRBJ1-2, the V gene TRBV20-1, with 9 bases lining up with TRBD1. The CDR3 has 16 amino acids. Germline lookup yields CDR1 DFQATT and CDR2 SNEGSKA (reference sequence). V gave up 6 bases and J gave up 4 bases; unmatched junction bases: 15. The CDR3 spells CSAIPSQGARGYGYTF. CDR3 nucleotides: TGCAGTGCCATCCCCTCACAGGGGGCGAGAGGCTATGGCTACACCTTC.

The chain uses TRBV20-1 and TRBJ2-1; D is possibly TRBD2 (5 bases). The CDR3 length is 15 residues. CDR1 and CDR2 (germline): DFQATT, SNEGSKA (reference sequence). V was trimmed by 3 bases and J by 3 bases, leaving 15 bases between them. This CDR3 is CSARTEGRDYNEQFF. The CDR3 coding sequence is TGCAGTGCTAGGACTGAAGGCCGGGACTACAATGAGCAGTTCTTC.

V gene TRBV27 combines with J gene TRBJ1-5; tentative D call: TRBD1 (6 bases). This CDR3 has 14 residues. Trimming left V 2 bases short and J 9 bases short, with 14 bases between. Germline V lookup: CDR1 MNHEY, CDR2 SMNVEV (reference sequence). The CDR3 spells CASSLTGGTGPQHF. The DNA of the CDR3 is TGTGCCAGCAGTTTAACGGGGGGCACAGGGCCCCAGCATTTT.

This clonotype was counted a few times. The rearrangement joins TRBV7-8 to TRBJ2-7; the D gene is possibly TRBD2 (6 bases). The CDR3 is 16 amino acids. Germline lookup yields CDR1 SGHVS and CDR2 FQNEAQ. The V and J ends lost 5 bases and 5 bases respectively, with 22 bases between them. The chain's CDR3 is CASSQTNPGGDDEQYF. CDR3 DNA: TGTGCCAGCAGCCAGACGAACCCAGGAGGGGACGACGAGCAGTACTTC.

This clonotype has a count of ten or more. The V gene is TRBV5-1, the J gene TRBJ2-1; the match to TRBD2 covers 7 bases. The CDR3 loop spans 15 amino acids. V lost 2 bases and J lost 8; bases outside the gene matches: 10. Germline values: CDR1 SGHRS, CDR2 YFSETQ. In nucleotides, the CDR3 is TGCGCCAGCAGCTTAACCGGGACTATAGTCGATGAGCAGTTCTTC. This encodes CASSLTGTIVDEQFF.

J is TRBJ2-1 and V is TRBV20-1; 13 bases are a match to TRBD2. Germline V gene sequence: CDR1 DFQATT, CDR2 SNEGSKA (reference sequence). The CDR3 has 16 residues. The V and J ends lost 2 bases and 3 bases, in that order; junction bases with no gene match: 4. CDR3 in DNA: TGCAGTGCTAGATCGACTAGCGGGGGGTTCTACAATGAGCAGTTCTTC. Translated: CSARSTSGGFYNEQFF.

There are a few counts of this clonotype. The chain employs TRBV20-1 and TRBJ2-7; TRBD2 aligns across 13 bases. V shed 3 bases, J shed 0 bases, and the junction held 5 bases outside the gene matches. CDR1 is DFQATT and CDR2 is SNEGSKA in the germline V gene (reference sequence). The CDR3 totals 16 residues. CDR3 loop: CSARSGLAGYSYEQYF. DNA of the CDR3: TGCAGTGCTAGGTCGGGACTAGCGGGGTACTCCTACGAGCAGTACTTC.

A few counts support this clonotype. This chain uses TRBV29-1 with TRBJ2-5, with a possible D match to TRBD1 (5 bases). Trimming stripped 4 bases from V and 2 bases from J, with 11 bases between. Per the germline V gene, CDR1 is SQVTM and CDR2 is ANQGSEA. There are 13 residues in the CDR3. The CDR3 DNA reads as TGCAGCGTTGTCCTCGACAGACAAGAGACCCAGTACTTC. It translates to CSVVLDRQETQYF.

V gene TRBV12-3 or TRBV12-4 combines with J gene TRBJ2-1; 10 bases fit TRBD2. This CDR3 is built from 15 residues. J lost 4 bases, V lost 6 bases, and 6 bases had no gene match. The chain's CDR3 is CASRPSSGSYNEQFF. CDR3 in DNA: TGTGCCAGCAGACCATCTAGCGGGAGTTACAATGAGCAGTTCTTC.

V gene TRBV20-1 combines with J gene TRBJ2-1, with D perhaps matching TRBD2 (6 bases). The germline gives CDR1 DFQATT, CDR2 SNEGSKA (reference sequence). The CDR3 covers 13 residues. The V end lost 6 bases, the J end lost 9 bases, and 18 bases lay between the germline ends. In nucleotides, the CDR3 is TGCAGTGCCCCACGACTAGTTACGAGTGAGCAGTTCTTC. Residues: CSAPRLVTSEQFF.

This clonotype was counted a few times. The chain joins TRBV20-1 to TRBJ1-2; no definite D call. Trimming removed 3 bases at V and 7 bases at J, with 12 bases between. The CDR3 loop spans 12 amino acids. Looked up from germline, CDR1 is DFQATT and CDR2 is SNEGSKA (reference sequence). The CDR3 spells CSASPATLGYTF. The CDR3 DNA reads TGCAGTGCTAGCCCCGCCACGCTTGGCTACACCTTC.